This passage covers 13 T cell receptor beta chains from one sample sequenced in a study of cytomegalovirus exposure and HLA in healthy donors. The PCR ran on 60 Vbeta and 13 Jbeta primers. Produced via immunoSEQ multiplex PCR; TCRdb's table is partial and in-frame only. Of more than 100,000 clones listed, around 75% are singletons. Material for sequencing was PBMCs. These receptors were obtained from a young man in good health and CMV-seronegative.

The genes are TRBV10-1 and TRBJ2-3, with D possibly matching TRBD2 (10 bases). The V gene's germline CDR1 is WNHNN and CDR2 SYGVQD (reference sequence). The V end lost 7 bases, the J end lost 4 bases, and 42 bases lay between the germline ends. This CDR3 has 23 residues. CDR3 bases: TGCGCCAGCACCATCGGACAGGGGTTAGCGAGACTAGCGGGCCCCGCCGGTCCAGATACGCAGTATTTT. This encodes CASTIGQGLARLAGPAGPDTQYF.

V and J are TRBV7-2 and TRBJ2-7, with a possible D match to TRBD1 (5 bases). Trimming removed 2 bases at V and 5 bases at J, with 13 bases between. CDR1 SGHTA and CDR2 FQGNSA come from the germline V gene. The CDR3 is made up of 14 amino acids. DNA of the CDR3: TGTGCCAGCAGCTTATCCAGGGTGCACAACGAGCAGTACTTC. Translating it yields CASSLSRVHNEQYF. Full variable domain (missing parts from reference TRBV7-2 and TRBJ2-7): GAGVSQSPSNKVTEKGKDVELRCDPISGHTALYWYRQSLGQGLEFLIYFQGNSAPDKSGLPSDRFSAERTGGSVSTLTIQRTQQEDSAVYLCASSLSRVHNEQYFGPGTRLTVT.

J is TRBJ2-3 and V is TRBV9; no reliable D call. This CDR3 comprises 14 residues. Germline CDR1 is SGDLS and CDR2 is YYNGEE. Trimming shortened V by 4 bases and J by 1 base, and 10 bases separated the two germline ends. The CDR3 DNA reads TGTGCCAGCAGCCCCCGCTTAGGCACAGATACGCAGTATTTT. This gives the protein CASSPRLGTDTQYF.

This chain uses TRBV30 with TRBJ1-1; D possibly corresponds to TRBD1 (5 bases). Trimming took off 7 bases at V and 1 base at J, with 13 bases between the two ends. The CDR3 totals 13 residues. Germline V gene lookup returns CDR1 GTSNPN and CDR2 SVGIG (reference sequence). The CDR3 DNA sequence: TGTGCCTCTTATGGACAATCGAACACTGAAGCTTTCTTT. Its protein product is CASYGQSNTEAFF. Supplemented by reference TRBV30 and TRBJ1-1, the full variable domain reads SQTIHQWPATLVQPVGSPLSLECTVEGTSNPNLYWYRQAAGRGLQLLFYSVGIGQISSEVPQNLSASRPQDRQFILSSKKLLLSDSGFYLCASYGQSNTEAFFGQGTRLTVV.

The chain carries TRBV2 and TRBJ2-2; the match to TRBD2 covers 9 bases. Germline V lookup: CDR1 SNHLY, CDR2 FYNNEI. The V and J ends lost 8 bases and 5 bases, in that order; junction bases with no gene match: 3. The CDR3 is made up of 13 amino acids. Here the CDR3 DNA reads TGTGCCAGCCCGCGGGGGGGGACCGGGGAGCTGTTTTTT. Amino acid sequence: CASPRGGTGELFF.

This clone came up once. The V and J genes are TRBV7-2 and TRBJ2-1; TRBD2 matches 11 bases. The CDR3 is made up of 16 amino acids. Trimming at V came to 2 bases and at J to 6 bases, leaving 6 bases not matched to a gene. Germline values: CDR1 SGHTA, CDR2 FQGNSA. The CDR3 sequence is CASSLSASGGLNEQFF. The CDR3 DNA follows: TGTGCCAGCAGCTTATCCGCTAGCGGGGGGCTCAATGAGCAGTTCTTC.

The table lists this clone with a count of one. The chain combines TRBV7-2 with TRBJ2-1; D not certain. The V gene's germline CDR1 is SGHTA and CDR2 FQGNSA. This CDR3 comprises 15 residues. V was shortened by 2 bases and J by 5 bases, with 13 bases between the two germline ends. CDR3 DNA sequence: TGTGCCAGCAGCTTATCCGTGTTAGCTCACAATGAGCAGTTCTTC. It yields the protein CASSLSVLAHNEQFF.

The V and J genes are TRBV5-1 and TRBJ2-7; D might be TRBD2 (6 bases). V lost 7 bases to trimming and J lost 9 bases, with 23 bases between them. There are 14 residues in the CDR3. Germline loops: CDR1 SGHRS, CDR2 YFSETQ. The CDR3 DNA reads TGCGCCAGCGGACTTCAGGGCCCTCGAGCGGGGCAGTACTTC. It codes for CASGLQGPRAGQYF.

The chain links TRBV7-8 to TRBJ1-6, with TRBD1 matching over 8 bases. The ends lost 3 bases at V and 0 bases at J; junction bases unmatched: 4. In germline, CDR1 is SGHVS, CDR2 FQNEAQ. This CDR3 comprises 17 residues. The CDR3 DNA reads TGTGCCAGCAGCTTCACAGGGGGAGGCTCCTATAATTCACCCCTCCACTTT. Its protein product is CASSFTGGGSYNSPLHF.

Only a few counts were recorded for this clone. J is TRBJ2-1 and V is TRBV11-2; D might be TRBD2 (5 bases). The CDR3 is 13 amino acids. In germline, CDR1 is SGHAT, CDR2 FQNNGV. Trimming stripped 0 bases from V and 8 bases from J, with 8 bases between. The CDR3 bases are TGTGCCAGCAGCTTAGACCCCGGGGATGAGCAGTTCTTC. Its translation: CASSLDPGDEQFF.

The chain carries TRBV5-1 and TRBJ2-3; maybe TRBD1 (5 bases). CDR3 length equals 14 residues. Germline V gene data show CDR1 as SGHRS and CDR2 as YFSETQ. V was cut by 0 bases and J by 4 bases, with 9 bases left in between. The CDR3 DNA sequence: TGCGCCAGCAGCTTGGCTGTAGGGGCAGATACGCAGTATTTT. It is translated as CASSLAVGADTQYF.

CDR3 in amino acids: CASSDWTTNEKLFF. The CDR3 DNA is TGCGCCAGCAGCGACTGGACAACTAATGAAAAACTGTTTTTT. The chain recombines TRBV10-1 with TRBJ1-4; D ambiguous. The length of the CDR3 is 14 residues. V lost 6 bases, J lost 0 bases, and 8 bases lay in between. Germline values: CDR1 WNHNN, CDR2 SYGVQD (reference sequence).

The chain combines TRBV5-1 with TRBJ2-7; 11 bases are shared with TRBD2. The V gene's germline CDR1 is SGHRS and CDR2 YFSETQ. Germline trimming cut 4 bases from V and 2 bases from J; bases unmatched to any gene: 14. The CDR3 consists of 18 residues. CDR3 protein: CASSPRVLTSGKPYEQYF. For the CDR3, the DNA is TGCGCCAGCAGCCCCCGAGTCTTGACTAGCGGGAAGCCCTACGAGCAGTACTTC.